This T cell receptor beta chain was documented in a study of blood T cell repertoires in COVID-19. Study in general: COVID-19 samples, acute and convalescent, were from the United States, Italy and Spain. PBMCs, B-cell-depleted T cells, or T cells provided the cDNA or gDNA that made up the material.

Methods used by the authors: Amplified reference gene primers provided the basis for estimating nucleated cell counts. This table comes from immunoSEQ multiplex PCR, and its TCRdb copy is limited to in-frame clones, with some not included. Clone size and the V and J calls come from that table; the DNA yielded D and trimming. The table lists tens of thousands of clones, over 80% of them singletons. J gave up 5 bases and V 2 bases, and 8 bases lay outside the gene matches. The CDR3 loop spans 16 amino acids. Germline lookup yields CDR1 MNHNS and CDR2 SASEGT. Sequenced: peripheral blood. The source is a human donor with active COVID-19. The donor label of this sample is uncertain. The V and J genes are TRBV6-1 and TRBJ1-5; 8 bases match TRBD1. The CDR3 sequence: CASSELRDRTDQPQHF. The CDR3 DNA follows: TGTGCCAGCAGTGAATTACGGGACAGGACAGATCAGCCCCAGCATTTT.